The rows below give T cell receptor beta chains drawn from one sample of a study of T cells in Graves' hyperthyroidism and ophthalmopathy. TCRdb ran MiXCR on the multiplex PCR reads and lists one entry per CDR3 protein. The sample yields 640,000 or so distinct CDR3 sequences, roughly 14% seen once. Sample: blood. These TCRs come from a woman in her thirties or forties with Graves' ophthalmopathy. CDR3s include the opening cysteine and the closing phenylalanine or tryptophan. A D gene is named only where the DNA matches it firmly. For some rows the clone size is stated as once, few or many, or as a class when expanded; others skip it.

v_call	d_call	clone_size	j_call	cdr3_nt	cdr3_aa
TRBV6-1	TRBD1	.	TRBJ2-7	TGTGCCAGCAGTAGGGACAGGGTTGCGTACGAGCAGTACTTC	CASSRDRVAYEQYF
TRBV20-1	TRBD1	few	TRBJ2-4	TGCAGTGCTAGCGCAGGGGAAGGGGGCGGTAAAAACATTCAGTACTTC	CSASAGEGGGKNIQYF
TRBV13	.	.	TRBJ1-2	TGTGCCAGCAGCTCGCCCGGGACGGAACAAAATGGCTACACCTTC	CASSSPGTEQNGYTF
TRBV15	.	many	TRBJ2-7	TGTGCCACCAGCAGAGGAGGGGAGAGCTACGAGCAGTACTTC	CATSRGGESYEQYF
TRBV30	.	many	TRBJ2-7	TGTGCCTGGAGTACATGGGGGCTTTCCTACGAGCAGTACTTC	CAWSTWGLSYEQYF
TRBV6-2/TRBV6-3	TRBD1	.	TRBJ2-5	TGTGCCAGCAGACTTCTTGGGACAGGGCAAGAGACCCAGTACTTC	CASRLLGTGQETQYF
TRBV15	.	many	TRBJ1-3	TGTGCCACCAGCAGAGCAGGGGATGGAAACACCATATATTTT	CATSRAGDGNTIYF
TRBV6-5	TRBD1	.	TRBJ2-7	TGTGCCAGCAGTTACTCGACAGGGGGAGAGCAGTACTTC	CASSYSTGGEQYF
TRBV7-9	.	.	TRBJ1-5	TGTGCCGTCGCGGACATCTATAGCAATCAGCCCCAGCATTTT	CAVADIYSNQPQHF
TRBV2	TRBD1	few	TRBJ2-6	TGTGCCAGCAGGGAGAGGACAGGGTCTGGGGCCAACGTCCTGACTTTC	CASRERTGSGANVLTF
TRBV9	.	many	TRBJ1-1	TGTGCCAGCAGCACGACACTGATGAACACTGAAGCTTTCTTT	CASSTTLMNTEAFF
TRBV28	.	many	TRBJ1-2	TGTGCCAGCAGTGAGCCCGATAACTATGGCTACACCTTC	CASSEPDNYGYTF
TRBV28	TRBD2	many	TRBJ2-7	TGTGCCAGCAGGGTAGTCGGCGGGAGCGGGTGGGAGCAGTACTTC	CASRVVGGSGWEQYF
TRBV9	.	.	TRBJ1-1	TGTGCCAGCAGCGAAATGACGGGGGGCGCTGAAGCTTTCTTT	CASSEMTGGAEAFF
TRBV7-8	.	many	TRBJ1-2	TGTGCCAGCAGCAAAGACAGAAACTATGGCTACACCTTC	CASSKDRNYGYTF
TRBV7-8	TRBD2	many	TRBJ2-7	TGTGCCAGCAGCCTATCCGTTGGAGGGCGGGGGTCGCCGCAGTACTTC	CASSLSVGGRGSPQYF
TRBV7-2	TRBD2	many	TRBJ2-1	TGTGCCAGCAGCTCCAGCAGCGGGAGCTCCTACAATGAGCAGTTCTTC	CASSSSSGSSYNEQFF
TRBV15	.	few	TRBJ2-7	TGTGCCACCAGCACAATGGACCCGTCCGAGCAGTACTTC	CATSTMDPSEQYF
TRBV28	TRBD1	many	TRBJ2-7	TGTGCCAGCAGGGGGACAGGGGCAACCTACGAGCAGTACTTC	CASRGTGATYEQYF
TRBV12-3/TRBV12-4	TRBD1	many	TRBJ1-1	TGTGCCAGCAGGCCCAAGGCCCAGGGGGCGAACACTGAAGCTTTCTTT	CASRPKAQGANTEAFF
TRBV6-5	TRBD1	many	TRBJ2-7	TGTGCCAGCAGTTACACGGCCACAGGGGGCGGGTACGAGCAGTACTTC	CASSYTATGGGYEQYF
TRBV28	TRBD1	many	TRBJ2-7	TGTGCCAGCAGTTTCATGGAGAGAGGGGGCGGCGAGCAGTACTTC	CASSFMERGGGEQYF
TRBV20-1	.	.	TRBJ1-5	TGCAGTGCTAGAGATGGGATTAGAGTGAATCAGCCCCAGCATTTT	CSARDGIRVNQPQHF
TRBV6-5	TRBD1	few	TRBJ2-6	TGTGCCAGCAGTTTAGGACAGGGGTACTCTGGGGCCAACGTCCTGACTTTC	CASSLGQGYSGANVLTF
TRBV20-1	.	many	TRBJ1-1	TGCAGTGCTAGAGGCAGGGCGGACCGCCCCCTAACTGAAGCTTTCTTT	CSARGRADRPLTEAFF
TRBV20-1	TRBD1	many	TRBJ2-7	TGCAGTGCTAAACCCCGGGACAGGGATCTCTACGAGCAGTACTTC	CSAKPRDRDLYEQYF
TRBV19	.	.	TRBJ2-5	TGTGCCAGTAGTATAGATCGGCACGGGGGAGAGACCCAGTACTTC	CASSIDRHGGETQYF
TRBV4-1	TRBD2	few	TRBJ2-2	TGCGCCAGCAGCCAAGCCCCGCGGGGGGGTAACCGGGACGAGCTGTTTTTT	CASSQAPRGGNRDELFF
TRBV6-1	.	many	TRBJ2-7	TGTGCCAGCAGACCCGCCGGGGGCGCAATGTCCTACGAGCAGTACTTC	CASRPAGGAMSYEQYF
TRBV19	TRBD1	few	TRBJ2-6	TGTGCCAGTAGTCATGGCCGGGACAGGTTTTTCTCTGGGGCCAACGTCCTGACTTTC	CASSHGRDRFFSGANVLTF
TRBV6-2/TRBV6-3	TRBD1	many	TRBJ1-5	TGTGCCAGCAGTTACTGGACAGGGGGCAGTCAGCCCCAGCATTTT	CASSYWTGGSQPQHF
TRBV28	.	.	TRBJ2-7	TGTGCCAGCATCAAGGGAGCGGGTAGACTCTACGAGCAGTACTTC	CASIKGAGRLYEQYF
TRBV6-2/TRBV6-3	TRBD1	many	TRBJ1-2	TGTGCCAGCAGTTCCCCGGACAGGCGCGGCTACACCTTC	CASSSPDRRGYTF
TRBV4-1	.	many	TRBJ1-2	TGCGCCAGCAGCCAAGAAGCCGGGACAATCTATGGCTACACCTTC	CASSQEAGTIYGYTF
TRBV6-1	TRBD1	many	TRBJ2-4	TGTGCCAGCAGTGAAGAGACAGGGGCCAAAAACATTCAGTACTTC	CASSEETGAKNIQYF
TRBV9	.	many	TRBJ1-2	TGTGCCAGCATGGACAGAAGCTATGGCTACACCTTC	CASMDRSYGYTF
TRBV6-1	TRBD1	many	TRBJ1-1	TGTGCCAGCAGCGACAGGGGGCTTTCTGAAGCTTTCTTT	CASSDRGLSEAFF
TRBV27	.	few	TRBJ2-7	TGTGCCACGCGACTGTCGAGGGGAGCATACGAGCAGTACTTC	CATRLSRGAYEQYF